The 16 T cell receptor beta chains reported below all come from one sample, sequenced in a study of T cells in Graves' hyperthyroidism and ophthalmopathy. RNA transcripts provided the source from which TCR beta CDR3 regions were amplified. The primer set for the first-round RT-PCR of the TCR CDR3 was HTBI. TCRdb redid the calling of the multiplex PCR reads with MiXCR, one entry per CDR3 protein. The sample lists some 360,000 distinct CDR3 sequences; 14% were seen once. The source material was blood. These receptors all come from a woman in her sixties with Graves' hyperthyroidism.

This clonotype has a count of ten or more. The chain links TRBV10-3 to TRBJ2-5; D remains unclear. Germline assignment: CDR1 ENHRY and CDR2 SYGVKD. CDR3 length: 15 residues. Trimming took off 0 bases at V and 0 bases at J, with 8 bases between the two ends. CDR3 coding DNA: TGTGCCATCAGTGAGTCGCGCAGGAACCAAGAGACCCAGTACTTC. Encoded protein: CAISESRRNQETQYF.

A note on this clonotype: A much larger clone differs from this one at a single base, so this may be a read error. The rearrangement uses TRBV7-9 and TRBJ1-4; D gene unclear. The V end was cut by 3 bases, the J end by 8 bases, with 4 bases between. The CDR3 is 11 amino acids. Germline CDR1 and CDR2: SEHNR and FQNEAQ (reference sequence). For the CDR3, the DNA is TGTGCCAGCAGCTTTGGCGAAAAACTGTTTTTT. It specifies CASSFGEKLFF.

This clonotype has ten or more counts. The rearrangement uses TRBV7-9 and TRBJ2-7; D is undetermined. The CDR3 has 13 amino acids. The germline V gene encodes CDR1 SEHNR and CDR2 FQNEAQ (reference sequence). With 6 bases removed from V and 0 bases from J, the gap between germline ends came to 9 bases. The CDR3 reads CASRPDRSYEQYF. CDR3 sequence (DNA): TGTGCCAGCAGACCCGACCGCTCCTACGAGCAGTACTTC.

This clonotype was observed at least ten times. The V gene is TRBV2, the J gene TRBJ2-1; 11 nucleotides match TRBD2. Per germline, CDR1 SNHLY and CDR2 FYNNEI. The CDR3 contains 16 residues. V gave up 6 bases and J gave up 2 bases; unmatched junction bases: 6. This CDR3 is CASSAGLADPYNEQFF. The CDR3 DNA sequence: TGTGCCAGCAGCGCGGGACTAGCGGACCCCTACAATGAGCAGTTCTTC.

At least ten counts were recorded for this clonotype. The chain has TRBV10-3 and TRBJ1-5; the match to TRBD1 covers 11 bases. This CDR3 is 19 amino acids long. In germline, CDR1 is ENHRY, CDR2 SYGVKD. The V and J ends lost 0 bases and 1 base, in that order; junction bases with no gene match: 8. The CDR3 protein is CAISESGGQGVVSNQPQHF. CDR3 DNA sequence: TGTGCCATCAGTGAGTCCGGGGGACAGGGGGTGGTGAGCAATCAGCCCCAGCATTTT.

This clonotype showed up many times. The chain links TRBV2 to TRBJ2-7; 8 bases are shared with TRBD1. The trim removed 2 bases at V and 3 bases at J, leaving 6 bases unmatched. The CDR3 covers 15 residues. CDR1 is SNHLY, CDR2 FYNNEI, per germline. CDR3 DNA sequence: TGTGCCAGCAGTGAATATGAGGGACAGGACTACGAGCAGTACTTC. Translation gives CASSEYEGQDYEQYF.

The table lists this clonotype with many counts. DNA for the CDR3: TGTGCCAGCAGTTTAGGTCAACTTGGGAAGGGACCAGATACGCAGTATTTT. Translated, it gives CASSLGQLGKGPDTQYF. This chain connects TRBV28 to TRBJ2-3; D could derive from TRBD1 or TRBD2 (5 bases each). This CDR3 has 17 amino acids. The germline CDR1 and CDR2 sequences are MDHEN and SYDVKM. Trimming pared 2 bases from V and 4 bases from J, leaving 19 bases between.

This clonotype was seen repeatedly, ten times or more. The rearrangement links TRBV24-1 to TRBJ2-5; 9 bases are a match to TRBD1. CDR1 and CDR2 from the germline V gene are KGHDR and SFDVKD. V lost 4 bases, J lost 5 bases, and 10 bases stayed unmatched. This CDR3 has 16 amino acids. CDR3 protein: CATSEGDRVKPETQYF. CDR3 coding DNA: TGTGCCACCAGTGAAGGGGACAGGGTTAAGCCGGAGACCCAGTACTTC.

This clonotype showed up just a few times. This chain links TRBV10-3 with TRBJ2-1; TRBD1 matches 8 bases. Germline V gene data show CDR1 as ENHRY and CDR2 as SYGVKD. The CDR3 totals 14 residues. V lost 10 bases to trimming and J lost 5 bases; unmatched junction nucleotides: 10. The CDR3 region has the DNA TGTGCCACCTCCGACAGGGGTTTCAACAATGAGCAGTTCTTC. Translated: CATSDRGFNNEQFF.

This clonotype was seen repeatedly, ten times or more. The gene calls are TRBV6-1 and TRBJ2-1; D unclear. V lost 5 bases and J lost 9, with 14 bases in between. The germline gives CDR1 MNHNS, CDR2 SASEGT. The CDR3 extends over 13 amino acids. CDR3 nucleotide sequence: TGTGCCAGCAGTCCCCTTGTTCTGGGTGAGCAGTTCTTC. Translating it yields CASSPLVLGEQFF.

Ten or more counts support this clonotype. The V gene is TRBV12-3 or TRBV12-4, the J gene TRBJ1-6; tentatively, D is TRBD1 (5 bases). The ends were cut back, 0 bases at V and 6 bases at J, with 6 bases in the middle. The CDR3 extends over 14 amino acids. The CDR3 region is CASSLAGANSPLHF. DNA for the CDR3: TGTGCCAGCAGTTTAGCAGGGGCTAATTCACCCCTCCACTTT.

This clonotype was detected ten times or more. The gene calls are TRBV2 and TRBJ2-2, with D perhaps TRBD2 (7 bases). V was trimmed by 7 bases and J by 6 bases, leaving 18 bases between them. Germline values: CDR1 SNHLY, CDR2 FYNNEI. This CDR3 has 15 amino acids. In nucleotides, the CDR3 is TGTGCCAGCATCGAGGGGGGGCGCCCCCCCGGGGAGCTGTTTTTT. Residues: CASIEGGRPPGELFF.

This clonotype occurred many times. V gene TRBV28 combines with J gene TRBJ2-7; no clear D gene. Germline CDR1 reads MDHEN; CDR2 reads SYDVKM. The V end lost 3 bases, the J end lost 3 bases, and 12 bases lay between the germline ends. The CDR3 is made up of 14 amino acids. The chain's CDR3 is CASSLPSAHYEQYF. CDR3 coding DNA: TGTGCCAGCAGTTTGCCCAGCGCCCACTACGAGCAGTACTTC. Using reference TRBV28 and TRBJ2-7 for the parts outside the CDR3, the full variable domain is DVKVTQSSRYLVKRTGEKVFLECVQDMDHENMFWYRQDPGLGLRLIYFSYDVKMKEKGDIPEGYSVSREKKERFSLILESASTNQTSMYLCASSLPSAHYEQYFGPGTRLTVT.

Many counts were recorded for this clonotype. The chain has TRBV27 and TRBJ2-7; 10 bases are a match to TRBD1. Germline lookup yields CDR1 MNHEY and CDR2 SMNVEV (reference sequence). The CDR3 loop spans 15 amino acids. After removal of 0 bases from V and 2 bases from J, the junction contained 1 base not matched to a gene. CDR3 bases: TGTGCCAGCAGTTTATCGACAGGGGGCGCCTACGAGCAGTACTTC. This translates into CASSLSTGGAYEQYF.

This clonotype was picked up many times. The CDR3 sequence is CASRPSRGRDEKLFF. The CDR3 nucleotides read TGTGCCAGCAGGCCCTCCAGGGGGCGCGATGAAAAACTGTTTTTT. The chain combines TRBV19 with TRBJ1-4; 8 nucleotides agree with TRBD1. CDR3 length: 15 amino acids. The trim removed 9 bases at V and 6 bases at J, leaving 12 bases unmatched. Per germline, CDR1 LNHDA and CDR2 SQIVND (reference sequence).

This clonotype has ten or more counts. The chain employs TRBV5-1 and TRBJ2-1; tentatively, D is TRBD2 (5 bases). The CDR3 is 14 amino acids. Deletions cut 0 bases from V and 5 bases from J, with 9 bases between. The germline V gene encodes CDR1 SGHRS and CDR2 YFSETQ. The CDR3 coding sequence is TGCGCCAGCAGCTTGGCTAGCTGGGACAATGAGCAGTTCTTC. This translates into CASSLASWDNEQFF. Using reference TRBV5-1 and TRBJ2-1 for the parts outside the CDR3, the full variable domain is KAGVTQTPRYLIKTRGQQVTLSCSPISGHRSVSWYQQTPGQGLQFLFEYFSETQRNKGNFPGRFSGRQFSNSRSEMNVSTLELGDSALYLCASSLASWDNEQFFGPGTRLTVL.